This TCR beta chain originates from a study of CD8+ T cells in alopecia areata. Following RNA extraction, reverse transcription yielded cDNA that acted as the sequencing template. Assay: immunoSEQ multiplex PCR; the TCRdb copy retains only in-frame clones and omits some. The sample consists of around 210,000 clones, approximately 60% of them appearing once. Whole-study results and caveats: Against the mouse data, patients shared TCRs less clearly, possibly for HLA reasons. Among the cells sequenced in scalp samples are also the resident alphabeta T cells of normal skin.

This clone was counted once. Its antigen is undetermined. What was sequenced was CD8+ T cells sorted from blood. The sequence came from a human donor in good health.

The CDR3 sequence is CASSGPLRGTEAFF. For the CDR3, the DNA is TGTGCCAGCAGCGGGCCTTTGAGGGGAACTGAAGCTTTCTTT. The chain carries TRBV9 and TRBJ1-1, with D possibly being TRBD1 (5 bases). V was shortened by 3 bases and J by 5 bases, with 14 bases between the two germline ends. CDR1 is SGDLS, CDR2 YYNGEE, per germline. The CDR3 runs to 14 residues. Complete variable domain (other parts from reference TRBV9 and TRBJ1-1): DSGVTQTPKHLITATGQRVTLRCSPRSGDLSVYWYQQSLDQGLQFLIQYYNGEERAKGNILERFSAQQFPDLHSELNLSSLELGDSALYFCASSGPLRGTEAFFGQGTRLTVV.